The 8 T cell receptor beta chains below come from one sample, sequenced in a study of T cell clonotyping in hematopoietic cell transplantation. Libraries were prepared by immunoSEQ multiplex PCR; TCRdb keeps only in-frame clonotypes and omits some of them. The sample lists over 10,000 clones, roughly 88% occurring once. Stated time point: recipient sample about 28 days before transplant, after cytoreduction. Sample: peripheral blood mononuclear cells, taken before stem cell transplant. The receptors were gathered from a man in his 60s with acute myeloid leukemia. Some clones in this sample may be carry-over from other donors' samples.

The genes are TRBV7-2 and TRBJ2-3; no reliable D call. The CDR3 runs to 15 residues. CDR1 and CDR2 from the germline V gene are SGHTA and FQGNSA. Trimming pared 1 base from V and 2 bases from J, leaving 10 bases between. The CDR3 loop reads CASSLGQLDTDTQYF. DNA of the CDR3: TGTGCCAGCAGCTTAGGTCAGCTTGACACAGATACGCAGTATTTT.

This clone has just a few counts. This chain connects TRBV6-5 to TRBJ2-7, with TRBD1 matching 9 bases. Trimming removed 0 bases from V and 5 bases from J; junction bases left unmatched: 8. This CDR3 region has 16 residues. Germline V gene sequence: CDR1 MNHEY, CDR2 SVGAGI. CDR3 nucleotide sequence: TGTGCCAGCAGTTACTCCCGGGACAGGGTGCGCGACGAGCAGTACTTC. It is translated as CASSYSRDRVRDEQYF.

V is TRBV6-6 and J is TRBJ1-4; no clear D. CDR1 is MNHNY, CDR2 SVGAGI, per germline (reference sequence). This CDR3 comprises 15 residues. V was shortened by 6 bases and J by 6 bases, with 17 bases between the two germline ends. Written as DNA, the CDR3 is TGTGCCAGCAGCCCCGGTCCTGGGCGGGATGAAAAACTGTTTTTT. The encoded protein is CASSPGPGRDEKLFF.

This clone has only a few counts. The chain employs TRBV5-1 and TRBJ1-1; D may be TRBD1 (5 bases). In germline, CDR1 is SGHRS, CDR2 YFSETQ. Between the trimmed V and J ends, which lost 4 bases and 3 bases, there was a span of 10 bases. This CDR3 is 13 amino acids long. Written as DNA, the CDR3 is TGCGCCAGCAGCCGGGACGTCGACACTGAAGCTTTCTTT. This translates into CASSRDVDTEAFF.

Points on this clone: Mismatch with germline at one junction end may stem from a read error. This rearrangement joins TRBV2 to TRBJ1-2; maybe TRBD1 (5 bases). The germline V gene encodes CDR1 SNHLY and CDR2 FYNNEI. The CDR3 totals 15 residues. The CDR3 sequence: CASGEGVVRIYGYTF. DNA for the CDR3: TGTGCCAGCGGTGAAGGGGTAGTTAGAATCTATGGCTACACCTTC. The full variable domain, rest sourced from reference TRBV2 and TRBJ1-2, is EPEVTQTPSHQVTQMGQEVILRCVPISNHLYFYWYRQILGQKVEFLVSFYNNEISEKSEIFDDQFSVERPDGSNFTLKIRSTKLEDSAMYFCASGEGVVRIYGYTFGSGTRLTVV.

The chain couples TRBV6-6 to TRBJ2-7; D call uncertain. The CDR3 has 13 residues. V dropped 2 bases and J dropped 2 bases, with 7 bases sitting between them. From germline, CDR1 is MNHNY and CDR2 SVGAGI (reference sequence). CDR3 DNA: TGTGCCAGCAGTTACGGGCAGACCTACGAGCAGTACTTC. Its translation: CASSYGQTYEQYF.

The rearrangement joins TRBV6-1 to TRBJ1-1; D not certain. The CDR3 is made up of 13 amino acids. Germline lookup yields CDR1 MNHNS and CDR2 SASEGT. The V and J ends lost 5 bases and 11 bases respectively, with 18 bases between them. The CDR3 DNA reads TGTGCCAGCAGTCTTATAGCCGGGTCCGGGGCTTTCTTT. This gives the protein CASSLIAGSGAFF.

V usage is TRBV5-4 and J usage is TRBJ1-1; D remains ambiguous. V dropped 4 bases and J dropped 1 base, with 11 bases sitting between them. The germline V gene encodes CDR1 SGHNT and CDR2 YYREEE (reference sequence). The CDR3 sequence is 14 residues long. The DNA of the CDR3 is TGTGCCAGCAGCCGTTTCGGAGGGAACACTGAAGCTTTCTTT. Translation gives CASSRFGGNTEAFF.